These T cell receptor beta chains were read from a single sample in a study of blood T cell repertoires in COVID-19. Only in-frame clones appear in the TCRdb table, and some are missing; sequencing was by immunoSEQ multiplex PCR. The sample contains fewer than 110,000 clones, 90% to 95% of which appear only once. Sequenced: peripheral blood. These TCRs come from a woman in her 30s with acute or convalescent COVID-19. Each CDR3 is given with its conserved first and last residue. Each record gives: CDR3 DNA, CDR3 protein, V gene, D gene, clone size, J gene. The D gene is left open where the match is weak. Only some rows state a clone size, as once, few, many or a class for expanded clones.

cdr3_nt: TGTGCCAGCAGCCCCATTGTTGGAAACACCATATATTTT
cdr3_aa: CASSPIVGNTIYF
v_call: TRBV12-3/TRBV12-4
d_call: NA
clone_size: NA
j_call: TRBJ1-3

cdr3_nt: TGTGCCAGCAGGGAGATCGATAGCAATCAGCCCCAGCATTTT
cdr3_aa: CASREIDSNQPQHF
v_call: TRBV28
d_call: NA
clone_size: NA
j_call: TRBJ1-5

cdr3_nt: TGTGCCAGCAGTCGGGATAACTCCTACGAGCAGTACTTC
cdr3_aa: CASSRDNSYEQYF
v_call: TRBV6-5
d_call: NA
clone_size: NA
j_call: TRBJ2-7

cdr3_nt: TGTGCCAGCAGCTGGTCCCTAAGCACAGATACGCAGTATTTT
cdr3_aa: CASSWSLSTDTQYF
v_call: TRBV2
d_call: NA
clone_size: NA
j_call: TRBJ2-3

cdr3_nt: TGTGCCAGCAGCTTAGCGGTGATCGGGACTAGCGGGAGGTTAATAGATACGCAGTATTTT
cdr3_aa: CASSLAVIGTSGRLIDTQYF
v_call: TRBV7-2
d_call: TRBD2
clone_size: NA
j_call: TRBJ2-3

cdr3_nt: TGTGCCAGCAGCCCGCGGACAGGGGGGAACGATGGCTACACCTTC
cdr3_aa: CASSPRTGGNDGYTF
v_call: TRBV11-3
d_call: TRBD1
clone_size: once
j_call: TRBJ1-2

cdr3_nt: TGTGCCAGCAGCCCAAATCCGGATCAGCCCCAGCATTTT
cdr3_aa: CASSPNPDQPQHF
v_call: TRBV7-9
d_call: NA
clone_size: NA
j_call: TRBJ1-5

cdr3_nt: TGTGCCAGCAGTCTAGACCCGCGTGAAAAACTGTTTTTT
cdr3_aa: CASSLDPREKLFF
v_call: TRBV28
d_call: NA
clone_size: NA
j_call: TRBJ1-4

cdr3_nt: TGCGCCAGCAGCTCCCGGACAGGGGACACCGGGGAGCTGTTTTTT
cdr3_aa: CASSSRTGDTGELFF
v_call: TRBV5-1
d_call: TRBD1
clone_size: NA
j_call: TRBJ2-2

cdr3_nt: TGCGCCAGCAGTGAGTCTGCGGCCTCCGTCTATGGCTACACCTTC
cdr3_aa: CASSESAASVYGYTF
v_call: TRBV10-2
d_call: NA
clone_size: NA
j_call: TRBJ1-2

cdr3_nt: TGTGCCAGAGTTCTGCCCCGGACAGTTTTCTCCTACGAGCAGTACTTC
cdr3_aa: CARVLPRTVFSYEQYF
v_call: TRBV6-4
d_call: NA
clone_size: NA
j_call: TRBJ2-7

cdr3_nt: TGTGCCACCAGTGATTTGCGGAGTGGGACAGCCTACAATGAGCAGTTCTTC
cdr3_aa: CATSDLRSGTAYNEQFF
v_call: TRBV24-1
d_call: TRBD1
clone_size: NA
j_call: TRBJ2-1

cdr3_nt: TGCGCCAGCAGCTTTGCCGAAGCGATCTCACCCCTCCACTTT
cdr3_aa: CASSFAEAISPLHF
v_call: TRBV5-1
d_call: NA
clone_size: NA
j_call: TRBJ1-6

cdr3_nt: TGCGCCAGCAGCCGAGGGACAGGGCATGGCTACACCTTC
cdr3_aa: CASSRGTGHGYTF
v_call: TRBV4-3
d_call: TRBD1
clone_size: NA
j_call: TRBJ1-2

cdr3_nt: TGTGCCAGCAGCGCAGGGACAGCAGTATCGAACTATGGCTACACCTTC
cdr3_aa: CASSAGTAVSNYGYTF
v_call: TRBV9
d_call: TRBD1
clone_size: NA
j_call: TRBJ1-2

cdr3_nt: TGTGCCAGCAGCTTGGGCCCCACGGGGGAAAAACTGTTTTTT
cdr3_aa: CASSLGPTGEKLFF
v_call: TRBV5-4
d_call: NA
clone_size: NA
j_call: TRBJ1-4

cdr3_nt: TGTGCCAGCACCGCCGCGGGGGCGCGTCATGGCTACACCTTC
cdr3_aa: CASTAAGARHGYTF
v_call: TRBV6-5
d_call: NA
clone_size: NA
j_call: TRBJ1-2

cdr3_nt: TGCGCCAGCAGCCGAGAAGCGGGGGGCAATGCCGAGGAGCAGTACTTC
cdr3_aa: CASSREAGGNAEEQYF
v_call: TRBV4-3
d_call: TRBD2
clone_size: NA
j_call: TRBJ2-7

cdr3_nt: TGTGCCAGCAGATTTCAGGGGACCGACTATGGCTACACCTTC
cdr3_aa: CASRFQGTDYGYTF
v_call: TRBV27
d_call: NA
clone_size: NA
j_call: TRBJ1-2

cdr3_nt: TGTGCCAGCAGAGCAGGACAGAGCAATCAGCCCCAGCATTTT
cdr3_aa: CASRAGQSNQPQHF
v_call: TRBV28
d_call: NA
clone_size: NA
j_call: TRBJ1-5

cdr3_nt: TGTGCCAGTAGTATTAGTGGGGCGCACGACAAAAACATTCAGTACTTC
cdr3_aa: CASSISGAHDKNIQYF
v_call: TRBV19
d_call: NA
clone_size: NA
j_call: TRBJ2-4

cdr3_nt: TGTGCCAGCAGCTTTCGGCAGGGGGAGAGGGGCTACACCTTC
cdr3_aa: CASSFRQGERGYTF
v_call: TRBV13
d_call: TRBD1
clone_size: NA
j_call: TRBJ1-2

cdr3_nt: TGTGCCAGCTCAAGGACAGGGAACAATCAGCCCCAGCATTTT
cdr3_aa: CASSRTGNNQPQHF
v_call: TRBV18
d_call: TRBD1
clone_size: NA
j_call: TRBJ1-5

cdr3_nt: TGTGCCAGCAGTTCGGTTAACTATGGCTACACCTTC
cdr3_aa: CASSSVNYGYTF
v_call: TRBV6-2/TRBV6-3
d_call: NA
clone_size: NA
j_call: TRBJ1-2

cdr3_nt: TGTGCCAGCAGCTTGAGGGCCACTAATTCACCCCTCCACTTT
cdr3_aa: CASSLRATNSPLHF
v_call: TRBV7-2
d_call: NA
clone_size: once
j_call: TRBJ1-6

cdr3_nt: TGTGCCAGCAGTTACTCGATTAGTCCCGGGGAGCTGTTTTTT
cdr3_aa: CASSYSISPGELFF
v_call: TRBV6-5
d_call: NA
clone_size: NA
j_call: TRBJ2-2

cdr3_nt: TGTGCCAGCAATAGGGACAGCCGGTATGGCTACACCTTC
cdr3_aa: CASNRDSRYGYTF
v_call: TRBV6-6
d_call: TRBD1
clone_size: NA
j_call: TRBJ1-2

cdr3_nt: TGTGCCAGTCGGGACATAACCGGGGAGCTGTTTTTT
cdr3_aa: CASRDITGELFF
v_call: TRBV19
d_call: NA
clone_size: NA
j_call: TRBJ2-2